The 11 T cell receptor beta chains presented below share a single source sample, sequenced in a study of T cells after posttransplantation cyclophosphamide (dated by TCRdb to about 2016). To count as naive, T cells had to be viable CD3+CD4+ or CD3+CD8+ cells with a CCR7+CD45RA+CD45RO-CD95-CD27+CD28+ profile. Receptors were amplified or captured by the immunoSEQ multiplex PCR assay. Not all clones reach the TCRdb copy of this immuneACCESS table, which keeps in-frame sequences only. Checked studies attribute under half of the gap to unresolved V genes and leave the rest unexplained. The sample profile shows about 32,000 clones; under 95% of them were found once. The ten largest make up over 0.2% of the sample. The sample comprised naive CD4+ T cells sorted from PBMCs. These receptors all stem from a woman aged 55-70 years in good health, CMV-negative, and a related stem cell transplant donor.

J is TRBJ1-3 and V is TRBV19; D remains unclear. The V end was cut by 3 bases, the J end by 2 bases, with 8 bases between. This CDR3 contains 14 residues. From germline, CDR1 is LNHDA and CDR2 SQIVND (reference sequence). CDR3 sequence (DNA): TGTGCCAGTAGTATGGCGCGGACTGGAAACACCATATATTTT. It translates to CASSMARTGNTIYF.

This clone was seen a single time. The chain uses TRBV9 and TRBJ1-3; D gene ambiguous. Germline V gene lookup returns CDR1 SGDLS and CDR2 YYNGEE. This CDR3 has 14 residues. The ends were cut back, 0 bases at V and 4 bases at J, with 8 bases in the middle. The CDR3 reads CASSVEAAGNTIYF. DNA for the CDR3: TGTGCCAGCAGCGTAGAGGCGGCCGGAAACACCATATATTTT.

This clone is a singleton in its sample. This chain connects TRBV19 to TRBJ1-3, with TRBD1 as a possible D gene (6 bases). Between the trimmed V and J ends, which lost 6 bases and 5 bases, there was a span of 17 bases. This CDR3 comprises 15 residues. Germline V lookup: CDR1 LNHDA, CDR2 SQIVND (reference sequence). The CDR3: CASSFEGGLRNTIYF. The CDR3 region has the DNA TGTGCCAGTAGCTTTGAAGGGGGTCTGCGAAACACCATATATTTT.

V and J are TRBV2 and TRBJ2-5; 8 bases align to TRBD2. CDR1 SNHLY and CDR2 FYNNEI come from the germline V gene. V lost 5 bases to trimming and J lost 0 bases; unmatched junction nucleotides: 2. This CDR3 is built from 14 residues. CDR3 DNA sequence: TGTGCCAGCAGTTTTAGCGGGGACCAAGAGACCCAGTACTTC. This encodes CASSFSGDQETQYF.

This rearrangement joins TRBV6-1 to TRBJ2-5; perhaps TRBD2 as D (6 bases). Germline V lookup: CDR1 MNHNS, CDR2 SASEGT. The germline V and J ends were trimmed by 6 bases and 5 bases, with 16 bases remaining between them. The CDR3 length is 14 residues. CDR3 nucleotides: TGTGCCAGCAGCCCGACGATGGGGAGGGAGACCCAGTACTTC. Its translation is CASSPTMGRETQYF.

CDR3 loop: CASSFQGASTEAFF. CDR3 nucleotide sequence: TGTGCCAGCAGTTTTCAGGGGGCTAGCACTGAAGCTTTCTTT. The J gene is TRBJ1-1, the V gene TRBV2; TRBD1 matches at 8 bases. The CDR3 loop spans 14 amino acids. With V trimmed by 5 bases and J by 4 bases, 6 bases remained unmatched. Germline CDR1 and CDR2: SNHLY and FYNNEI.

The chain carries TRBV5-4 and TRBJ1-2, with D possibly matching TRBD1 (5 bases). This CDR3 has 15 amino acids. Germline-derived CDR1 and CDR2 are SGHNT and YYREEE (reference sequence). Between the trimmed V and J ends, which lost 4 bases and 4 bases, there was a span of 17 bases. The CDR3 here is CASSPRDRGGYGYTF. The CDR3 bases are TGTGCCAGCAGCCCCCGGGACCGCGGGGGCTATGGCTACACCTTC.

The chain links TRBV27 to TRBJ1-1, with 7 bases lining up with TRBD1. The CDR3 spans 13 residues. J gave up 5 bases and V 3 bases, and 3 bases lay outside the gene matches. In germline, CDR1 is MNHEY, CDR2 SMNVEV (reference sequence). DNA for the CDR3: TGTGCCAGCAGTTTCAGGGGGAGAACTGAAGCTTTCTTT. Protein sequence: CASSFRGRTEAFF.

The chain is built from TRBV28 and TRBJ2-7; 7 bases map to TRBD1. The V and J ends lost 3 bases and 2 bases, in that order; junction bases with no gene match: 4. Germline CDR1 and CDR2: MDHEN and SYDVKM. The CDR3 has 14 amino acids. CDR3 DNA sequence: TGTGCCAGCAGTTTCAGGACAGGACCCTACGAGCAGTACTTC. Its protein product is CASSFRTGPYEQYF. Supplemented by reference TRBV28 and TRBJ2-7, the full variable domain reads DVKVTQSSRYLVKRTGEKVFLECVQDMDHENMFWYRQDPGLGLRLIYFSYDVKMKEKGDIPEGYSVSREKKERFSLILESASTNQTSMYLCASSFRTGPYEQYFGPGTRLTVT.

This clone was seen a single time. V is TRBV19 and J is TRBJ2-1; tentatively, D is TRBD1 (6 bases). V was cut by 3 bases and J by 5 bases, with 17 bases left in between. The CDR3 has 16 amino acids. The germline V gene encodes CDR1 LNHDA and CDR2 SQIVND (reference sequence). The CDR3 nucleotides read TGTGCCAGTAGTATTGGTGTCAGGGGAAGGGACAATGAGCAGTTCTTC. Translated, it gives CASSIGVRGRDNEQFF.

The rearrangement joins TRBV19 to TRBJ2-7; 9 bases are a match to TRBD2. Per the germline V gene, CDR1 is LNHDA and CDR2 is SQIVND (reference sequence). With 5 bases clipped from V and 0 bases from J, the junction kept 2 bases outside the gene matches. CDR3 size: 14 residues. CDR3: CASSLAGYSYEQYF. Here the CDR3 DNA reads TGTGCCAGTAGTCTAGCGGGATACTCCTACGAGCAGTACTTC.